These T cell receptor beta chains were read from a single sample in a study of shared clonotypes between healthy human individuals. Produced via immunoSEQ multiplex PCR; TCRdb's table is partial and in-frame only. The sample gives about 670,000 clones, approximately 79% of which show up once; about 1.8% is in the top ten. Sequencing input: memory CD4+ T cells sorted from blood. The receptors were sampled from a woman in her thirties in good health. The conserved cysteine and the conserved F or W are not part of the CDR3 here. Each record gives: V gene, J gene, clone size, CDR3 length, CDR3 protein. The size entry is marked missing in some rows and otherwise reads once, few, many or a size class.

TRBV28,TRBJ1-4,NA,14,ASSSMGQGTNEKLF
TRBV29-1,TRBJ1-1,few,13,SVPTKGAGSTEAF
TRBV30,TRBJ1-6,NA,13,AWTRKGTEDSPLH
TRBV6-5,TRBJ2-1,NA,14,ASSYSTSGSYNEQF
TRBV28,TRBJ2-7,NA,13,ASSPRDYKGYEQY
TRBV18,TRBJ1-2,once,13,ASSPGQGVDYGYT
TRBV19,TRBJ2-1,NA,13,ASSIDISSYNEQF
TRBV27,TRBJ2-7,once,11,ASRPEFLYEQY
TRBV5-1,TRBJ1-2,NA,11,ASSYGGNYGYT
TRBV5-1,TRBJ2-5,NA,13,ASSLGTGSDETQY
TRBV11-2,TRBJ2-5,once,14,ASTVGVGSPQETQY
TRBV11-2,TRBJ2-1,NA,12,ASSLNSRAGEQF